A selection of T cell receptor beta chains follows, all from one sample in a study of brain T cells in children with intractable seizures. Clones were sequenced by immunoSEQ multiplex PCR, and TCRdb holds only the in-frame ones, with some missing. The table has 80,000 or so clones, under 95% seen once. Sample: peripheral blood, taken at surgery. The origin of the receptors is a girl aged 2-10 years with Rasmussen encephalitis and intractable seizures. Both conserved end residues are part of each CDR3. The order of the fields is CDR3 protein, CDR3 DNA, clone size, J gene, D gene, V gene. A D gene is named only where the DNA matches it firmly. Size tells how often a clone was seen (once, few, many) or the class of an expanded clone, and some rows leave it out.

CDR3 protein: CASSRGSKDTIYF
CDR3 DNA: TGTGCCAGCAGCAGAGGGAGCAAGGACACCATATATTTT
clone size: -
J gene: TRBJ1-3
D gene: -
V gene: TRBV5-6

CDR3 protein: CASSLDNGQPQHF
CDR3 DNA: TGTGCCAGCAGCTTGGATAACGGTCAGCCCCAGCATTTT
clone size: -
J gene: TRBJ1-5
D gene: -
V gene: TRBV5-5

CDR3 protein: CASATAAYEQYF
CDR3 DNA: TGTGCCAGCGCCACGGCAGCCTACGAGCAGTACTTC
clone size: -
J gene: TRBJ2-7
D gene: -
V gene: TRBV6-6

CDR3 protein: CASSEVVHTEAFF
CDR3 DNA: TGTGCCAGCAGTGAAGTTGTTCACACTGAAGCTTTCTTT
clone size: -
J gene: TRBJ1-1
D gene: -
V gene: TRBV6-1

CDR3 protein: CASSLAGTGEAFF
CDR3 DNA: TGTGCCAGCAGCTTGGCCGGGACAGGGGAGGCTTTCTTT
clone size: -
J gene: TRBJ1-1
D gene: TRBD1
V gene: TRBV5-6

CDR3 protein: CSVDSTGGLTEAFF
CDR3 DNA: TGCAGCGTTGATTCCACAGGGGGGCTAACTGAAGCTTTCTTT
clone size: -
J gene: TRBJ1-1
D gene: TRBD1
V gene: TRBV29-1

CDR3 protein: CASSFRDYNEQFF
CDR3 DNA: TGTGCCAGCAGCTTCCGGGACTACAATGAGCAGTTCTTC
clone size: -
J gene: TRBJ2-1
D gene: -
V gene: TRBV7-2

CDR3 protein: CASSEDSNSPLHF
CDR3 DNA: TGTGCCAGCAGTGAGGACAGCAATTCACCCCTCCACTTT
clone size: -
J gene: TRBJ1-6
D gene: -
V gene: TRBV2

CDR3 protein: CSASLGAYGYTF
CDR3 DNA: TGCAGTGCTAGTCTGGGGGCTTATGGCTACACCTTC
clone size: -
J gene: TRBJ1-2
D gene: -
V gene: TRBV20-1

CDR3 protein: CASIGAWGTEAFF
CDR3 DNA: TGTGCTAGTATAGGGGCCTGGGGCACTGAAGCTTTCTTT
clone size: -
J gene: TRBJ1-1
D gene: -
V gene: TRBV12-5

CDR3 protein: CASSFWTGNTGELFF
CDR3 DNA: TGCGCCAGCAGCTTCTGGACAGGGAACACCGGGGAGCTGTTTTTT
clone size: -
J gene: TRBJ2-2
D gene: TRBD1
V gene: TRBV5-1

CDR3 protein: CAAPGTGNEQFF
CDR3 DNA: TGTGCCGCTCCCGGGACTGGCAATGAGCAGTTCTTC
clone size: -
J gene: TRBJ2-1
D gene: -
V gene: TRBV5-4

CDR3 protein: CASSVDSNYGYTF
CDR3 DNA: TGTGCCAGCAGTGTGGACAGTAACTATGGCTACACCTTC
clone size: -
J gene: TRBJ1-2
D gene: -
V gene: TRBV27

CDR3 protein: CASSPQGGTSFNEQYF
CDR3 DNA: TGTGCCAGCAGCCCTCAAGGGGGGACTAGCTTCAACGAGCAGTACTTC
clone size: -
J gene: TRBJ2-7
D gene: TRBD2
V gene: TRBV5-4

CDR3 protein: CSVANNRGNYGYTF
CDR3 DNA: TGCAGCGTCGCAAATAACAGGGGTAACTATGGCTACACCTTC
clone size: once
J gene: TRBJ1-2
D gene: TRBD1
V gene: TRBV29-1

CDR3 protein: CAWSPTQGARYVNEQYF
CDR3 DNA: TGTGCCTGGAGCCCTACCCAAGGGGCGAGGTACGTTAACGAGCAGTACTTC
clone size: -
J gene: TRBJ2-7
D gene: -
V gene: TRBV30

CDR3 protein: CASSLDLDSEQFF
CDR3 DNA: TGCGCCAGCAGCCTCGATCTAGATAGTGAGCAGTTCTTC
clone size: -
J gene: TRBJ2-1
D gene: -
V gene: TRBV4-1

CDR3 protein: CAWSVRVGGEQYF
CDR3 DNA: TGTGCCTGGAGTGTACGTGTGGGGGGCGAGCAGTACTTC
clone size: -
J gene: TRBJ2-7
D gene: -
V gene: TRBV30

CDR3 protein: CASSPYRDALSRGTQYF
CDR3 DNA: TGCGCCAGCAGCCCCTACAGGGACGCCCTGTCAAGAGGTACGCAGTATTTT
clone size: -
J gene: TRBJ2-3
D gene: -
V gene: TRBV5-1

CDR3 protein: CASGRQGLFDGYTF
CDR3 DNA: TGTGCCAGCGGCCGACAGGGGCTTTTTGATGGCTACACCTTC
clone size: once
J gene: TRBJ1-2
D gene: TRBD1
V gene: TRBV3-1/TRBV3-2

CDR3 protein: CASSFSGTGGEQYF
CDR3 DNA: TGTGCCAGCAGTTTTTCCGGGACAGGGGGCGAGCAGTACTTC
clone size: -
J gene: TRBJ2-7
D gene: TRBD1
V gene: TRBV27

CDR3 protein: CASSMTGSETQYF
CDR3 DNA: TGTGCCAGTAGTATGACAGGGTCAGAGACCCAGTACTTC
clone size: -
J gene: TRBJ2-5
D gene: TRBD1
V gene: TRBV19

CDR3 protein: CASSAGQVDNEQFF
CDR3 DNA: TGTGCCAGCAGCGCGGGACAGGTCGACAATGAGCAGTTCTTC
clone size: -
J gene: TRBJ2-1
D gene: TRBD1
V gene: TRBV7-2

CDR3 protein: CASSPTGPWEKLFF
CDR3 DNA: TGTGCCAGCAGTCCGACAGGGCCTTGGGAAAAACTGTTTTTT
clone size: -
J gene: TRBJ1-4
D gene: TRBD1
V gene: TRBV27

CDR3 protein: CASSQGPGGAFF
CDR3 DNA: TGTGCCAGCAGCCAAGGACCGGGTGGGGCTTTCTTT
clone size: -
J gene: TRBJ1-1
D gene: -
V gene: TRBV4-2

CDR3 protein: CASSMTVGNTIYF
CDR3 DNA: TGTGCCAGCAGTATGACAGTCGGAAACACCATATATTTT
clone size: -
J gene: TRBJ1-3
D gene: -
V gene: TRBV6-5

CDR3 protein: CASSPAISGNTIYF
CDR3 DNA: TGTGCCAGCAGCCCGGCCATCTCTGGAAACACCATATATTTT
clone size: -
J gene: TRBJ1-3
D gene: -
V gene: TRBV5-4

CDR3 protein: CASTMSGTEDTEAFF
CDR3 DNA: TGTGCCAGCACCATGTCGGGTACCGAGGACACTGAAGCTTTCTTT
clone size: -
J gene: TRBJ1-1
D gene: -
V gene: TRBV7-9

CDR3 protein: CASRIGTTSTDTQYF
CDR3 DNA: TGTGCCAGCAGGATCGGGACAACTAGCACAGATACGCAGTATTTT
clone size: -
J gene: TRBJ2-3
D gene: -
V gene: TRBV11-2

CDR3 protein: CASRVFSTDTQYF
CDR3 DNA: TGTGCCAGCCGGGTGTTTTCCACAGATACGCAGTATTTT
clone size: -
J gene: TRBJ2-3
D gene: -
V gene: TRBV27

CDR3 protein: CASSSGYEQYF
CDR3 DNA: TGTGCCAGCAGTTCAGGGTACGAGCAGTACTTC
clone size: -
J gene: TRBJ2-7
D gene: -
V gene: TRBV28

CDR3 protein: CASSLEGGRNSPLHF
CDR3 DNA: TGTGCCAGCAGCTTGGAAGGGGGGCGGAATTCACCCCTCCACTTT
clone size: -
J gene: TRBJ1-6
D gene: -
V gene: TRBV5-4

CDR3 protein: CASREDRLNTGELFF
CDR3 DNA: TGTGCCAGCAGAGAGGACAGGCTGAACACCGGGGAGCTGTTTTTT
clone size: -
J gene: TRBJ2-2
D gene: TRBD1
V gene: TRBV2

CDR3 protein: CASSKEESWSGSGRSRNQYF
CDR3 DNA: TGTGCCAGCAGCAAAGAAGAAAGTTGGTCGGGTAGCGGGAGATCTAGAAATCAGTACTTC
clone size: -
J gene: TRBJ2-4
D gene: -
V gene: TRBV21-1

CDR3 protein: CASSVVRLSSGSHEQYF
CDR3 DNA: TGTGCCAGCAGCGTAGTTCGGTTGTCTAGCGGGAGCCACGAGCAGTACTTC
clone size: -
J gene: TRBJ2-7
D gene: TRBD2
V gene: TRBV9

CDR3 protein: CATSRVGAGVTEAFF
CDR3 DNA: TGTGCCACCAGCAGAGTAGGGGCAGGTGTGACTGAAGCTTTCTTT
clone size: -
J gene: TRBJ1-1
D gene: -
V gene: TRBV15

CDR3 protein: CASSIMGQRNTEAFF
CDR3 DNA: TGTGCCAGTAGTATAATGGGGCAGAGGAACACTGAAGCTTTCTTT
clone size: -
J gene: TRBJ1-1
D gene: -
V gene: TRBV19

CDR3 protein: CASSELGSSYEQYF
CDR3 DNA: TGTGCCAGCAGTGAATTGGGCAGTTCCTACGAGCAGTACTTC
clone size: -
J gene: TRBJ2-7
D gene: -
V gene: TRBV25-1

CDR3 protein: CASSQSPGQGRSPLHF
CDR3 DNA: TGTGCCAGCAGCCAATCCCCGGGACAGGGACGGTCACCCCTCCACTTT
clone size: -
J gene: TRBJ1-6
D gene: TRBD1
V gene: TRBV16

CDR3 protein: CASSELTSGSGYNEQFF
CDR3 DNA: TGTGCCAGCAGCGAACTGACTAGCGGGAGCGGCTACAATGAGCAGTTCTTC
clone size: -
J gene: TRBJ2-1
D gene: TRBD2
V gene: TRBV7-9

CDR3 protein: CASSEKSTGDSNQPQHF
CDR3 DNA: TGTGCCAGCAGTGAAAAGTCGACAGGGGATAGCAATCAGCCCCAGCATTTT
clone size: -
J gene: TRBJ1-5
D gene: TRBD1
V gene: TRBV2

CDR3 protein: CASSWDRGNYGYTF
CDR3 DNA: TGTGCCAGCAGCTGGGACAGGGGGAACTATGGCTACACCTTC
clone size: -
J gene: TRBJ1-2
D gene: TRBD1
V gene: TRBV5-4

CDR3 protein: CASSPNAGSSYNEQFF
CDR3 DNA: TGTGCCAGCAGCCCAAACGCGGGGTCTTCCTACAATGAGCAGTTCTTC
clone size: -
J gene: TRBJ2-1
D gene: -
V gene: TRBV6-4

CDR3 protein: CASSIDRVGGYTF
CDR3 DNA: TGTGCCAGTAGTATTGACAGGGTAGGCGGCTACACCTTC
clone size: -
J gene: TRBJ1-2
D gene: TRBD1
V gene: TRBV19

CDR3 protein: CASSWTSGRRVYEQYF
CDR3 DNA: TGCGCCAGCAGCTGGACTAGCGGGAGGAGGGTCTACGAGCAGTACTTC
clone size: -
J gene: TRBJ2-7
D gene: TRBD2
V gene: TRBV5-1

CDR3 protein: CASSFGVGSAGTQYF
CDR3 DNA: TGCGCCAGCAGCTTCGGGGTTGGGAGCGCCGGTACGCAGTATTTT
clone size: once
J gene: TRBJ2-3
D gene: -
V gene: TRBV5-1

CDR3 protein: CASSLEQGATGELFF
CDR3 DNA: TGTGCCAGCAGTTTAGAACAGGGCGCCACCGGGGAGCTGTTTTTT
clone size: -
J gene: TRBJ2-2
D gene: -
V gene: TRBV2

CDR3 protein: CSAGRLAPFF
CDR3 DNA: TGCAGTGCTGGCCGACTAGCGCCGTTCTTC
clone size: -
J gene: TRBJ2-1
D gene: TRBD2
V gene: TRBV20-1

CDR3 protein: CASSLDSGYGYTF
CDR3 DNA: TGTGCCAGCAGCTTAGACAGTGGCTATGGCTACACCTTC
clone size: -
J gene: TRBJ1-2
D gene: -
V gene: TRBV7-9